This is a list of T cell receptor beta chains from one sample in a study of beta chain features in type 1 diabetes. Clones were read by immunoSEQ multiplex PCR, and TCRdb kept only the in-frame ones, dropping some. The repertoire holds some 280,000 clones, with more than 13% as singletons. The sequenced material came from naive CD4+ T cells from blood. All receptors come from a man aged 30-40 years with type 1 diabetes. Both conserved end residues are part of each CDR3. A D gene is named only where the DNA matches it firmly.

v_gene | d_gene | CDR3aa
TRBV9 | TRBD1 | CASSAGGLQYF
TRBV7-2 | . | CASSLSGVQNIQYF
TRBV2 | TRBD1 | CASSDMSVTGSYEQYF
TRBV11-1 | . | CASSLRREGTDTQYF
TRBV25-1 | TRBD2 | CASSEAGGNEQFF
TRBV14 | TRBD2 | CASSRLAGRRFSGANVLTF
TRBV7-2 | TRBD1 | CASSSRGSDTQYF
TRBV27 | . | CASSTAQYQETQYF
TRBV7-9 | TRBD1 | CASTGQGNEKLFF
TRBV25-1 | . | CASSGAFGETQYF
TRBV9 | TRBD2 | CASSANSGPNTGELFF
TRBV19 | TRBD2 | CASSTGTSGAFNEQFF
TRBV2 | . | CASKGQTYEQYF
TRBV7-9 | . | CASSSGGVSTDTQYF
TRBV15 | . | CATSRDKILRFPGYGYTF
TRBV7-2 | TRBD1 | CASSTRQGGISEAFF
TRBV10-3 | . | CAISSAGDTEAFF
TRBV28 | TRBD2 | CASRGTISYEQYF
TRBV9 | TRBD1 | CASSVDGRLQGASTDTQYF